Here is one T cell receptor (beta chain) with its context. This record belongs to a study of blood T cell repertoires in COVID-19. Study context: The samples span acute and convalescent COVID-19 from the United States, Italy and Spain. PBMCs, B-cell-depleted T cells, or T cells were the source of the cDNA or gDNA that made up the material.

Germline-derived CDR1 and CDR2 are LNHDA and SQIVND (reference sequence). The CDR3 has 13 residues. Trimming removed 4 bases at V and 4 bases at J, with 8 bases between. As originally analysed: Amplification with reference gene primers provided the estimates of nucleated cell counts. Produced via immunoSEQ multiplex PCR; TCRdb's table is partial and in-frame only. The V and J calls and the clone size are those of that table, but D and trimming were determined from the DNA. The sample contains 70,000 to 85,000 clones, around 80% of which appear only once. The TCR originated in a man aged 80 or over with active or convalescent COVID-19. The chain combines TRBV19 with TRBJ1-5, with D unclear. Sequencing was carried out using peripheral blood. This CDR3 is CASSTQVNQPQHF. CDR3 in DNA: TGTGCCAGTAGTACTCAGGTAAATCAGCCCCAGCATTTT.